A selection of T cell receptor beta chains follows, all from one sample in a study of blood T cell repertoires in COVID-19. The method was immunoSEQ multiplex PCR; TCRdb's version includes in-frame clones alone and lacks a portion of them. The sample shows about 260,000 clones, around nine tenths of them seen only once. Sequencing used peripheral blood. The origin of the receptors is a man between 40 and 49 years old who had recovered from COVID-19. CDR3s leave out the opening cysteine and the closing phenylalanine or tryptophan. Size tells how often a clone was seen (once, few, many) or the class of an expanded clone, and some rows leave it out.

clone size: NA; V gene: TRBV7-7; CDR3 protein: ASSLAGSGSSETQY
clone size: NA; V gene: TRBV19; CDR3 protein: ASSKEQGSLNQPQH
clone size: NA; V gene: TRBV18; CDR3 protein: ASSPPPVTTGELF
clone size: NA; V gene: TRBV28; CDR3 protein: ASSLSDTQY
clone size: NA; V gene: TRBV7-2; CDR3 protein: ASSLVPGRSETQY
clone size: NA; V gene: TRBV20-1; CDR3 protein: SASWQGFGDTQY
clone size: NA; V gene: TRBV7-9; CDR3 protein: ASSLGGGLAGARTDTQY
clone size: NA; V gene: TRBV20-1; CDR3 protein: SASRAVGGPDTQY
clone size: NA; V gene: TRBV3-1/TRBV3-2; CDR3 protein: ASSLTQGQVRNSPLH
clone size: NA; V gene: TRBV3-1/TRBV3-2; CDR3 protein: ASSQAVGLF
clone size: NA; V gene: TRBV10-3; CDR3 protein: AISEFGEAEGYT
clone size: NA; V gene: TRBV6-5; CDR3 protein: ASKTDRSTGNTIY
clone size: NA; V gene: TRBV3-1/TRBV3-2; CDR3 protein: ASTRDRYGYT
clone size: NA; V gene: TRBV10-3; CDR3 protein: AISGPGSSKDTQY
clone size: once; V gene: TRBV7-2; CDR3 protein: ASSFGTGTYGYT
clone size: once; V gene: TRBV5-6; CDR3 protein: ASSGAAGTYEQY
clone size: NA; V gene: TRBV7-3; CDR3 protein: ASSPTSGRGTDTQY
clone size: NA; V gene: TRBV6-5; CDR3 protein: ASRPGVPYDEQY
clone size: NA; V gene: TRBV10-3; CDR3 protein: AIRAYNEQF
clone size: NA; V gene: TRBV29-1; CDR3 protein: SVADRAIGELF
clone size: NA; V gene: TRBV5-6; CDR3 protein: ASSLGQGARTEAF
clone size: NA; V gene: TRBV7-9; CDR3 protein: ASSPTGRGISYEQY
clone size: NA; V gene: TRBV5-8; CDR3 protein: ASRYLGGTETQY
clone size: NA; V gene: TRBV4-1; CDR3 protein: ASSHLQTRTGDGYT
clone size: once; V gene: TRBV16; CDR3 protein: ASSQKQGARGYT
clone size: once; V gene: TRBV2; CDR3 protein: ASRGGEQF
clone size: NA; V gene: TRBV5-1; CDR3 protein: ASTNGSGGNTEAF
clone size: NA; V gene: TRBV7-8; CDR3 protein: ASSLRRPGLAGGGTDTQY
clone size: NA; V gene: TRBV4-2; CDR3 protein: ASSQLSSGYRETQY
clone size: few; V gene: TRBV6-5; CDR3 protein: ARGTGGTGELF
clone size: NA; V gene: TRBV4-1; CDR3 protein: ASSPLDTDTQY
clone size: once; V gene: TRBV7-2; CDR3 protein: ASRDGVSAYNEQF
clone size: NA; V gene: TRBV4-1; CDR3 protein: ASSQEAGVNYEQY
clone size: NA; V gene: TRBV11-2; CDR3 protein: ASSRTSGGADTQY
clone size: few; V gene: TRBV30; CDR3 protein: AWRPRGRGLYGYT